The clone carrying this T cell receptor (beta chain) has just a few counts. No antigen is known for it. This sample was included in a study of early T cells in non-severe SARS-CoV-2 infection. For the study at large: The sequenced material was bulk RNA from unsorted whole blood, and its chains were unpaired. Study-wide points: VDJdb matching skewed toward anti-spike CD8 responses, missing private and CD4 specificities.

CDR1 is KGHDR and CDR2 is SFDVKD in the germline V gene. The CDR3 is 14 residues long. Trimming cost V 4 bases and J 3 bases, with 9 bases left between them. Individual cDNA molecules carried attached unique molecular identifiers. One entry per CDR3 protein, called by TCRdb with MiXCR from the 5' RACE reads. Seen here are about 49,000 distinct CDR3 sequences, around 6.5% observed once, and the top ten hold 2.5% to 3%. Sequences were derived from whole blood, sampled at baseline. The clonotype comes from an adult who was a healthcare worker with PCR-confirmed SARS-CoV-2 infection or an uninfected control (not recorded which). The chain combines TRBV24-1 with TRBJ1-5, with a possible D match to TRBD1 (5 bases). The CDR3 reads CATSEGTYNQPQHF. CDR3 bases: TGTGCCACCAGTGAAGGGACCTACAATCAGCCCCAGCATTTT.